The T cell receptor beta chain described here comes from a study of blood T cell repertoires in COVID-19. Study as a whole: Samples of COVID-19 (acute and convalescent) were obtained from the United States, Italy and Spain.

As handled by the study authors: Scientists estimated how many nucleated cells there were by amplifying reference gene primers. Sequenced by immunoSEQ multiplex PCR; TCRdb stores in-frame clones only, minus some. V, J and clone size were drawn from that table, and D and trimming were deduced from the DNA. In the table there are 140,000 or so clones, 70% to 90% of which are singletons. Between the trimmed V and J ends, which lost 5 bases and 3 bases, there was a span of 8 bases. The CDR3 is 13 amino acids. Germline V gene lookup returns CDR1 SGHTA and CDR2 FQGNSA. The clonotype was recovered from a human donor with acute or convalescent COVID-19. The donor label of this sample is uncertain. The chain links TRBV7-2 to TRBJ1-5; D remains ambiguous. The sequenced sample was peripheral blood. The CDR3 protein is CASSRTINQPQHF. The DNA for the CDR3 is TGTGCCAGCAGCCGCACTATCAATCAGCCCCAGCATTTT.